The table lists the clone carrying this T cell receptor beta chain with many counts. Antigen specificity is unknown. Germline V gives CDR1 DFQATT, CDR2 SNEGSKA (reference sequence). Trimming cost V 6 bases and J 6 bases; bases outside gene matches: 8. This CDR3 is built from 15 residues. The sample belongs to a study of blood T cells in healthy people across ages. Findings of the study overall: Higher diversity and more naive CD4+ cells were features of long-lived donors, compared to aged donors. Per million T cells, TCR beta diversity dropped about linearly as age rose.

A J-beta primer mix and a sample-barcoded 5' primer were used in a second PCR of about 6 to 12 cycles. At least 3 million CDR3-containing paired-end reads were obtained per sample. TCRdb itself ran the 5' RACE reads through MiXCR, one entry per CDR3 protein. The sample has about 1.7 million distinct CDR3 sequences; roughly 28% are singletons. This receptor was identified in a woman in her twenties or thirties in good health. The material sequenced was blood. This rearrangement joins TRBV20-1 to TRBJ2-1; 13 positions agree with TRBD2. CDR3 loop: CSALSGTSGTNEQFF. CDR3 DNA: TGCAGTGCCCTAAGTGGGACTAGCGGGACCAATGAGCAGTTCTTC.